This entry describes one T cell receptor beta chain. These data are taken from a study of blood T cell repertoires in COVID-19. Study-wide background: Samples came from the United States, Italy and Spain, spanning acute and convalescent COVID-19. T cells, B-cell-depleted T cells, or PBMCs supplied cDNA or gDNA.

Assay: immunoSEQ multiplex PCR; the TCRdb copy retains only in-frame clones and omits some. The sample includes over 100,000 clones, roughly 83% of them seen just once. The CDR3 is 14 amino acids. With 4 bases removed from V and 7 bases from J, the gap between germline ends came to 12 bases. Per germline, CDR1 SGHRS and CDR2 YFSETQ. The sequencing input was peripheral blood. The chain recombines TRBV5-1 with TRBJ1-6, with D possibly matching TRBD1 (6 bases). The TCR comes from a woman aged 55-69 years with acute or convalescent COVID-19. The CDR3: CASSNGTSNSPLHF. CDR3 coding DNA: TGCGCCAGCAGCAACGGGACATCGAATTCACCCCTCCACTTT.